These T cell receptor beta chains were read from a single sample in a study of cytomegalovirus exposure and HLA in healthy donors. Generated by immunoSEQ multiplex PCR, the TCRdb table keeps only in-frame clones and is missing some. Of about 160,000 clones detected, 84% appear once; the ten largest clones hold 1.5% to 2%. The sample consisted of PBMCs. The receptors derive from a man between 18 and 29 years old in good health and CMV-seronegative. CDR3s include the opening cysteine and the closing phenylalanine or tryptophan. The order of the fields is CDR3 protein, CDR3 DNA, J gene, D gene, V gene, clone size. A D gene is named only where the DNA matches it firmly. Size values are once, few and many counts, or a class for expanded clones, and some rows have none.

CASSQDLDREETQYF	TGCGCCAGCAGCCAAGATTTGGACAGGGAAGAGACCCAGTACTTC	TRBJ2-5	TRBD1	TRBV4-1	.
CAWSGIGTFDGYTF	TGTGCCTGGAGTGGTATTGGGACTTTCGATGGCTACACCTTC	TRBJ1-2	.	TRBV30	.
CSVGGLAQGREQFF	TGCAGCGTGGGGGGACTAGCCCAAGGGCGGGAGCAGTTCTTC	TRBJ2-1	TRBD2	TRBV29-1	.
CASSVDRGSEKLFF	TGTGCCAGCAGTGTGGACAGGGGAAGTGAAAAACTGTTTTTT	TRBJ1-4	TRBD1	TRBV2	.
CAITEEGSYNEQFF	TGTGCCATCACAGAAGAGGGCTCCTACAATGAGCAGTTCTTC	TRBJ2-1	.	TRBV10-3	.
CASSLRGAEATGELFF	TGTGCCAGCAGCCTTCGGGGGGCGGAGGCAACCGGGGAGCTGTTTTTT	TRBJ2-2	.	TRBV9	.
CASVSGQSIYGYTF	TGTGCCAGCGTTTCAGGACAGTCGATCTATGGCTACACCTTC	TRBJ1-2	.	TRBV19	few
CAPQGQNTDTQYF	TGTGCCCCTCAGGGACAGAACACAGATACGCAGTATTTT	TRBJ2-3	TRBD1	TRBV5-6	once
CAWSVKPETQYF	TGTGCCTGGAGTGTAAAGCCAGAGACCCAGTACTTC	TRBJ2-5	.	TRBV30	few
CASSPAGRQETQYF	TGTGCCAGCAGTCCCGCGGGAAGACAAGAGACCCAGTACTTC	TRBJ2-5	.	TRBV28	.
CSSSLRGTGANVLTF	TGTTCCAGCAGCTTACGGGGGACTGGGGCCAACGTCCTGACTTTC	TRBJ2-6	.	TRBV7-9	.
CASSSRGRALSRTGELFF	TGTGCCAGCAGCTCTAGGGGGCGCGCCCTATCCCGAACCGGGGAGCTGTTTTTT	TRBJ2-2	TRBD1	TRBV7-2	.
CARSSKGRRHDF	TGTGCCAGAAGCTCAAAAGGGAGGCGGCACGACTTC	TRBJ2-7	.	TRBV7-5	.
CASSYDSTNQPQHF	TGCGCCAGCAGCTACGACAGCACCAATCAGCCCCAGCATTTT	TRBJ1-5	.	TRBV5-1	.